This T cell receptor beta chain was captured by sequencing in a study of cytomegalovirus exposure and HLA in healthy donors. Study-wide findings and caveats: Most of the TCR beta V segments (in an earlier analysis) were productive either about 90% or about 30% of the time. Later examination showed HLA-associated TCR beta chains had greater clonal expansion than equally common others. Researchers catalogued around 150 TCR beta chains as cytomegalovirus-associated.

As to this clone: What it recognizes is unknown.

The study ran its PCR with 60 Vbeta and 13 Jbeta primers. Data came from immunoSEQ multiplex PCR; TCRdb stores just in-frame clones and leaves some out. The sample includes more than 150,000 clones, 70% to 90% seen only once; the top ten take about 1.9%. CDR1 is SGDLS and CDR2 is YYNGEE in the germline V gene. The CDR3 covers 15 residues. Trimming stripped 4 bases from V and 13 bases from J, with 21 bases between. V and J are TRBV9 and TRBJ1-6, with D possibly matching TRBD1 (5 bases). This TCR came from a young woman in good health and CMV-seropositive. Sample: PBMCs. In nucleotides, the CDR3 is TGTGCCAGCAGCCTCGACGGGACTGCCCCTAGGCCCCTCCACTTT. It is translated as CASSLDGTAPRPLHF.